Detailed here is one TCR delta chain. Based on its abundance in the sample, this clone is medium-sized (0.01 to 0.1%). What antigen it recognizes has not been identified. Nothing much larger sits one base from this clone, and base qualities are not available. These data belong to a study of delta chains in infants with herpesvirus infections (dated by TCRdb to 2023 to 2025). Describing the broader study: To characterize gammadelta T cell responses to primary cytomegalovirus (CMV) infection, researchers prospectively followed a birth cohort of Ugandan infants starting at birth. A public fetal Vdelta1/Vgamma8 gammadelta TCR clonotype was searched for in infants infected with CMV after birth. Using PBMC, gammadelta TCRs were sequenced for 15 to 20 CMV-infected infants, one of whom was congenitally infected, and for several CMV-uninfected infants who had enough sample available. Infant blood samples fell into approximate age groups of 1.5, 4, 8 and 12 months. The previously published Belgian fetal and cord blood gammadelta TCR data were not generated in this cohort and were added only for comparison. Paper-wide results and their limitations: The authors acknowledged a small sample size and a lack of race- or environment-matched controls, because almost all Ugandans acquire CMV before adulthood. The public clonotype was found only at the first time point after infection and was absent in uninfected infants and in those infected after 120 days. The frequency of the public clonotype among Vdelta1 cells appeared to be inversely correlated with age at infection and fell quickly, apparently not lasting beyond around two months. The public clonotype might still be present below the detection limit in CMV-uninfected infants. Of approximately 19 CMV-infected infants, several carried the public Vdelta1 clonotype: the congenitally infected infant plus three who were infected postnatally before 120 days of age.

CDR1 and CDR2 are read off the germline V gene as TSWWSYY and QGS. Trimming removed 1 base from V and 0 bases from J; the gene matches leave 13 bases unexplained. The CDR3 goes from the cysteine to the phenylalanine over 20 residues. Only CDR3 DNA is held: 60 bases, read in frame from base 1. To prepare the library, RT-PCR was applied. To generate TCR cDNA, RNA from PBMC was reverse transcribed using SuperScript II together with primers specific for the gamma chain and the delta chain. Purification of cDNA was performed with AMPure XP beads, after which the cDNA was amplified and indexed with Illumina adapters by means of the Nextera XT Index Kit. Sequencing of gammadelta TCR libraries was carried out on an Illumina MiSeq using a V2 300-cycle kit. For the original study's pipeline: Using MiXCR v2.1.12, CDR3 sequences were assembled, and reads were mapped onto D, J and V genes obtained from GenBank. VDJtools v1.2.1 was used to perform repertoire analyses of the CDR3 clonotypes. TCRdb reprocessed the public data with the CATT caller; entries with the same nucleotide sequence were combined afterwards. The V and J calls were not made by the authors but by TCRdb's processing. Here the sample has 700 or so delta-chain clones; roughly 15% occur a single time. The top ten constitute 10% to 15% of the sample.

Pregnant women receiving prenatal care in Kampala, Uganda, were recruited, and the infants of these women were enrolled, with documentation of maternal HIV status required. Families received weekly visits, and collection of infant clinical information, oral swabs and peripheral blood began at 6 weeks of age and continued every 4 months after that. Blood was drawn into heparin tubes, and PBMC were isolated via Ficoll-Paque density gradient centrifugation and then cryopreserved. The TCR originated in a human donor who was a Ugandan infant, either HIV-exposed or HIV-unexposed (not recorded which). Source: peripheral blood, taken at time point 1 of longitudinal follow-up. The rearranged chain carries TRDV1 and TRDJ1, and TRDD3 matches 11 of the central bases. The bases are TGTGCTCTTGGGGAACCCTTCAAGGCTGGGGGATACCGGTACACCGATAAACTCATCTTT. Translated, it gives CALGEPFKAGGYRYTDKLIF.